These 18 T cell receptor beta chains were sequenced from one sample in a study of high-grade serous ovarian cancer treatment subgroups. Tumor samples were obtained before definitive surgery or chemotherapy. Clones were read by immunoSEQ multiplex PCR, and TCRdb kept only the in-frame ones, dropping some. The table records several thousand clones, approximately 84% of them present only once. Sequences were obtained from tumor tissue. These receptors were taken from a human donor with high-grade serous ovarian cancer.

The chain recombines TRBV4-2 with TRBJ1-2, with D possibly TRBD1 on 5 matching bases. V shed 0 bases and J shed 2 bases, with 10 bases lying between them. Per germline, CDR1 LGHNA and CDR2 YNFKEQ. The CDR3 sequence is 15 residues long. The CDR3 bases are TGTGCCAGCAGCCAAGATTCTCAGGGAAACTATGGCTACACCTTC. Translation: CASSQDSQGNYGYTF.

This clone was seen more than once but under ten times. V and J are TRBV9 and TRBJ1-2; D uncertain. Germline CDR1 and CDR2: SGDLS and YYNGEE. CDR3 size: 14 residues. The V and J ends lost 0 bases and 6 bases respectively, with 12 bases between them. In nucleotides, the CDR3 is TGTGCCAGCAGCGTAGCGGACCTTGAGAATGGCTACACCTTC. Its protein product is CASSVADLENGYTF.

V usage is TRBV6-5 and J usage is TRBJ2-2; 8 bases align to TRBD1. The germline gives CDR1 MNHEY, CDR2 SVGAGI. This CDR3 has 15 amino acids. After removal of 6 bases from V and 1 base from J, the junction contained 4 bases not matched to a gene. The CDR3 spells CASRSGTGNTGELFF. As DNA, the CDR3 is TGTGCCAGCAGATCCGGGACAGGGAACACCGGGGAGCTGTTTTTT.

This clone was counted only a few times. This chain links TRBV15 with TRBJ2-4; 7 nucleotides match TRBD2. Unmatched junction bases numbered 8, after V lost 0 bases and J lost 15 bases. Germline CDR1 is LNHNV and CDR2 is YYDKDF (reference sequence). The CDR3 spans 13 residues. CDR3 DNA: TGTGCCACCAGCAGAGATGGGGGGGTGGTTTTGTACTTC. Translating gives CATSRDGGVVLYF.

The chain carries TRBV9 and TRBJ2-1; D might be TRBD2 (5 bases). Trimming left V 4 bases short and J 4 bases short, with 18 bases between. From germline, CDR1 is SGDLS and CDR2 YYNGEE. The CDR3 covers 16 residues. The DNA of the CDR3 is TGTGCCAGCAGCCCACAAGGACTGCCATCTTACAATGAGCAGTTCTTC. Translation: CASSPQGLPSYNEQFF.

The chain has TRBV5-8 and TRBJ1-2, with TRBD1 as a possible D gene (5 bases). V lost 4 bases to trimming and J lost 3 bases, with 16 bases between them. The V gene's germline CDR1 is SGHTS and CDR2 YDEGEE. CDR3 length equals 15 residues. CDR3 sequence: CASSPWEQVHYGYTF. CDR3 nucleotide sequence: TGTGCCAGCAGCCCATGGGAACAGGTTCACTATGGCTACACCTTC.

V is TRBV5-8 and J is TRBJ2-3, with 12 bases identical to TRBD2. With 2 bases clipped from V and 3 bases from J, the junction kept 4 bases outside the gene matches. Germline V gene lookup returns CDR1 SGHTS and CDR2 YDEGEE. The CDR3 has 16 amino acids. Written as DNA, the CDR3 is TGTGCCAGCAGCTTTGGGACTAGCGGGTTAACAGATACGCAGTATTTT. Translated, it gives CASSFGTSGLTDTQYF.

This sequence joins TRBV27 and TRBJ1-2; the D is unclear. The ends were cut back, 6 bases at V and 4 bases at J, with 12 bases in the middle. The germline gives CDR1 MNHEY, CDR2 SMNVEV (reference sequence). The CDR3 contains 13 residues. The CDR3 reads CASRYLGSYGYTF. Written as DNA, the CDR3 is TGTGCCAGCAGATACTTGGGGAGCTATGGCTACACCTTC.

The chain carries TRBV4-1 and TRBJ2-6; D unresolved. This CDR3 has 16 amino acids. V lost 8 bases, J lost 0 bases, and 14 bases lay in between. Germline CDR1 and CDR2: MGHRA and YSYEKL. CDR3 DNA: TGCGCCAGCCGATTAGTCATGAGCTCTGGGGCCAACGTCCTGACTTTC. Translating gives CASRLVMSSGANVLTF.

This clone was found a few times. The J gene is TRBJ1-2, the V gene TRBV29-1; D not certain. Germline V CDR1 and CDR2: SQVTM, ANQGSEA. V lost 3 bases and J 8 bases, leaving 7 bases between the germline ends. The CDR3 is made up of 10 amino acids. The CDR3 is CSVEREGYTF. The CDR3 DNA sequence: TGCAGCGTTGAGCGGGAAGGCTACACCTTC.

The chain links TRBV28 to TRBJ1-1, with D tentatively TRBD1 (5 bases). Trimming took 8 bases from V and 6 from J, leaving 22 bases between them. Germline V lookup: CDR1 MDHEN, CDR2 SYDVKM. This CDR3 contains 15 residues. In nucleotides, the CDR3 is TGTGCCAGCTACCCTACAGGCAACCACGGGGCTGAAGCTTTCTTT. Protein sequence: CASYPTGNHGAEAFF.

The sample holds one count of this clone. For the CDR3, the DNA is TGTGCCAGCAGTTACTCACAGATAGGGGATCATCAGCCCCAGCATTTT. Protein sequence: CASSYSQIGDHQPQHF. The chain combines TRBV6-6 with TRBJ1-5; D perhaps matches TRBD1 (5 bases). The germline V and J ends were trimmed by 0 bases and 5 bases, with 14 bases remaining between them. Germline loops: CDR1 MNHNY, CDR2 SVGAGI (reference sequence). The CDR3 covers 16 residues.

The CDR3 sequence is CASIGLHLSYEQYF. CDR3 bases: TGTGCCAGCATTGGGTTACACCTCTCCTACGAGCAGTACTTC. The genes are TRBV6-1 and TRBJ2-7; D unresolved. CDR1 and CDR2 from the germline V gene are MNHNS and SASEGT. V shed 7 bases and J shed 0 bases, with 13 bases lying between them. The CDR3 contains 14 residues.

This sequence joins TRBV7-6 and TRBJ2-7, with 9 positions matching TRBD1. J gave up 3 bases and V 4 bases, and 7 bases lay outside the gene matches. CDR3 length: 15 amino acids. Germline loops: CDR1 SGHVS, CDR2 FNYEAQ. The CDR3 reads CASSSRDRGDYEQYF. DNA of the CDR3: TGTGCCAGCAGCTCGAGAGACAGGGGGGACTACGAGCAGTACTTC.

The J gene is TRBJ2-5, the V gene TRBV7-9; D is perhaps TRBD1 (5 bases). CDR1 SEHNR and CDR2 FQNEAQ come from the germline V gene (reference sequence). The germline V and J ends were trimmed by 10 bases and 5 bases, with 8 bases remaining between them. This CDR3 is built from 10 residues. The DNA for the CDR3 is TGTGCCACAGGGTCGGAGACCCAGTACTTC. Its translation: CATGSETQYF.

The rearrangement uses TRBV5-1 and TRBJ2-7; 13 nucleotides match TRBD2. The CDR3 sequence is 18 residues long. The germline V gene has CDR1 SGHRS and CDR2 YFSETQ. V shed 5 bases and J 3 bases; nucleotides not matched to a gene: 14. CDR3 sequence (DNA): TGCGCCAGCAGGCTGGGACTAGCGGGGACGTCGATGTTCTACGAGCAGTACTTC. Translating gives CASRLGLAGTSMFYEQYF.

The J gene is TRBJ2-3, the V gene TRBV5-1; D might be TRBD2 (5 bases). Germline CDR1 and CDR2: SGHRS and YFSETQ. V was trimmed by 4 bases and J by 6 bases, leaving 18 bases between them. The CDR3 length is 15 residues. The CDR3 bases are TGCGCCAGCAGCCCTCATTTAAGAGGGCCCGATACGCAGTATTTT. It yields the protein CASSPHLRGPDTQYF. The full variable domain, in which reference TRBV5-1 and TRBJ2-3 provide the parts outside the CDR3, is KAGVTQTPRYLIKTRGQQVTLSCSPISGHRSVSWYQQTPGQGLQFLFEYFSETQRNKGNFPGRFSGRQFSNSRSEMNVSTLELGDSALYLCASSPHLRGPDTQYFGPGTRLTVL.

The chain is built from TRBV5-1 and TRBJ2-1; 9 bases line up with TRBD1. CDR1 SGHRS and CDR2 YFSETQ come from the germline V gene. The CDR3 sequence is 16 residues long. After removal of 0 bases from V and 5 bases from J, the junction contained 6 bases not matched to a gene. Here the CDR3 reads CASSLVPRTGDNEQFF. CDR3 nucleotides: TGCGCCAGCAGCTTGGTTCCGCGGACAGGGGACAATGAGCAGTTCTTC.